Listed here are 22 T cell receptor beta chains from one sample, sequenced in a study of control samples from healthy donors and cancer patients. Clones were read by immunoSEQ multiplex PCR, and TCRdb kept only the in-frame ones, dropping some. Of about 100,000 clones listed, roughly nine tenths are singletons. The sample was blood. The receptors were gathered from a woman aged 45-59 years in good health.

This clone was seen once. The chain uses TRBV7-2 and TRBJ1-3; D is uncertain. V dropped 5 bases and J dropped 4 bases, with 15 bases sitting between them. This CDR3 is built from 15 residues. Germline V CDR1 and CDR2: SGHTA, FQGNSA. The CDR3 sequence: CASSPGRGSGNTIYF. In DNA, the CDR3 is TGTGCCAGCAGCCCCGGGCGCGGGTCGGGAAACACCATATATTTT. The full variable domain, rest sourced from reference TRBV7-2 and TRBJ1-3, is GAGVSQSPSNKVTEKGKDVELRCDPISGHTALYWYRQSLGQGLEFLIYFQGNSAPDKSGLPSDRFSAERTGGSVSTLTIQRTQQEDSAVYLCASSPGRGSGNTIYFGEGSWLTVV.

The chain carries TRBV27 and TRBJ2-7, with no clear D. V was pared by 2 bases and J by 2 bases, with 7 bases between. The CDR3 runs 13 residues. In germline, CDR1 is MNHEY, CDR2 SMNVEV (reference sequence). The CDR3, as DNA: TGTGCCAGCAGTTTAGCAAGAACCTACGAGCAGTACTTC. Protein: CASSLARTYEQYF.

The chain recombines TRBV10-3 with TRBJ2-3; D not certain. Germline V CDR1 and CDR2: ENHRY, SYGVKD. This CDR3 is 11 amino acids long. V shed 4 bases and J shed 4 bases, with 3 bases lying between them. This chain's CDR3 is CAISAADTQYF. CDR3 bases: TGTGCCATCAGTGCGGCAGATACGCAGTATTTT.

The chain is built from TRBV2 and TRBJ2-7, with 13 bases fitting TRBD2. V shed 6 bases, J shed 5 bases, and the junction held 7 bases outside the gene matches. Germline V gives CDR1 SNHLY, CDR2 FYNNEI. CDR3 size: 15 residues. The CDR3 nucleotides read TGTGCCAGCAGGCCCACTAGCGGGGGGGCCGACGAGCAGTACTTC. Amino acids: CASRPTSGGADEQYF.

This clone has a handful of counts. This chain uses TRBV18 with TRBJ1-1; 8 nucleotides align to TRBD1. With V trimmed by 4 bases and J by 5 bases, 12 bases remained unmatched. This CDR3 has 16 residues. Per germline, CDR1 KGHSH and CDR2 LQKENI. The CDR3 here is CASSHRTGSRRTEAFF. As DNA, the CDR3 is TGTGCCAGCTCACACCGGACAGGGTCGAGGAGGACTGAAGCTTTCTTT.

The rearrangement uses TRBV9 and TRBJ1-2; TRBD1 might be the D (6 bases). Germline values: CDR1 SGDLS, CDR2 YYNGEE. The CDR3 spans 14 residues. The V and J ends lost 4 bases and 7 bases respectively, with 17 bases between them. The CDR3 DNA reads as TGTGCCAGCAGCACCTCGGGGTGGGGGCTTGGCTACACCTTC. This sequence encodes CASSTSGWGLGYTF.

CDR3 sequence (DNA): TGTGCCAGCAGCCAAAGTCGGGGACGTGGAAACACCATATATTTT. This sequence encodes CASSQSRGRGNTIYF. The chain couples TRBV14 to TRBJ1-3; maybe TRBD1 (5 bases). Germline lookup yields CDR1 SGHDN and CDR2 FVKESK. Trimming took off 2 bases at V and 3 bases at J, with 11 bases between the two ends. The CDR3 contains 15 residues. The variable domain in full, with the rest retrieved from reference TRBV14 and TRBJ1-3, is EAGVTQFPSHSVIEKGQTVTLRCDPISGHDNLYWYRRVMGKEIKFLLHFVKESKQDESGMPNNRFLAERTGGTYSTLKVQPAELEDSGVYFCASSQSRGRGNTIYFGEGSWLTVV.

This chain uses TRBV7-9 with TRBJ1-2, with TRBD1 matching over 8 bases. Germline V lookup: CDR1 SEHNR, CDR2 FQNEAQ (reference sequence). V was clipped by 8 bases and J by 4 bases; unmatched bases: 9. CDR3 size: 14 residues. The CDR3 reads CASLPPGQAYGYTF. As DNA, the CDR3 is TGTGCCAGCCTTCCCCCGGGACAGGCCTATGGCTACACCTTC.

This chain uses TRBV18 with TRBJ2-5; D gene ambiguous. The CDR3 sequence is 14 residues long. From germline, CDR1 is KGHSH and CDR2 LQKENI. Trimming cost V 1 base and J 2 bases, with 8 bases left between them. CDR3 sequence (DNA): TGTGCCAGCTCACCACGGGTCACGCAAGAGACCCAGTACTTC. It translates to CASSPRVTQETQYF.

By proportion, this clone is medium-sized. The chain recombines TRBV5-4 with TRBJ1-1; D possibly corresponds to TRBD1 (5 bases). This CDR3 is 12 amino acids long. V was trimmed by 7 bases and J by 0 bases, leaving 7 bases between them. Germline CDR1 SGHNT, CDR2 YYREEE (reference sequence). The CDR3 region has the DNA TGTGCCAGCCGGGGGTTGAACACTGAAGCTTTCTTT. Translated, it gives CASRGLNTEAFF.

The genes are TRBV6-6 and TRBJ2-2, with TRBD1 matching over 7 bases. This CDR3 has 14 residues. V trimming: 7 bases; J trimming: 5 bases; junction bases outside the gene matches: 7. CDR1 MNHNY and CDR2 SVGAGI come from the germline V gene (reference sequence). CDR3 protein: CASNDRVGTGELFF. The CDR3 nucleotides are TGTGCCAGCAACGACAGGGTCGGAACCGGGGAGCTGTTTTTT.

The V call is TRBV12-5, the J call TRBJ2-7; no clear D gene. V shed 0 bases and J shed 7 bases, with 7 bases lying between them. Germline CDR1 and CDR2: LGHNT and FRNRAP. This CDR3 spans 12 amino acids. CDR3 nucleotide sequence: TGTGCTAGTGGTTTGGTAGCTGGGGAGCAGTACTTC. This gives the protein CASGLVAGEQYF.

J is TRBJ2-7 and V is TRBV12-3 or TRBV12-4; possibly TRBD1 or TRBD2 for D (7 bases each). The V and J ends lost 5 bases and 5 bases respectively, with 13 bases between them. This CDR3 comprises 13 residues. CDR3 nucleotide sequence: TGTGCCAGCAGTGCAGGGGGAGGGCACGAGCAGTACGTC. This translates into CASSAGGGHEQYV.

The rearrangement uses TRBV7-3 and TRBJ2-7; TRBD2 matches 7 bases. This CDR3 comprises 14 residues. Germline CDR1 reads SGHTA; CDR2 reads FQGTGA. The V gene end was trimmed by 2 bases and the J gene end by 1 base; junction bases not matched to a gene: 2. As DNA, the CDR3 is TGTGCCAGCAGCTTAGCGGGAGTATCCTACGAGCAGTACGTC. Encoded protein: CASSLAGVSYEQYV.

This chain links TRBV11-2 with TRBJ1-1; D is perhaps TRBD1 (6 bases). The CDR3 totals 14 residues. V shed 6 bases and J shed 4 bases, with 15 bases lying between them. CDR1 is SGHAT, CDR2 FQNNGV, per germline. DNA for the CDR3: TGTGCCAGCAGTTTCCGGGGGCTGATCACTGAAGCTTTCTTT. Its translation is CASSFRGLITEAFF.

The rearrangement joins TRBV7-9 to TRBJ2-5; TRBD1 might be the D (6 bases). The CDR3 spans 15 residues. Between the trimmed V and J ends, which lost 1 base and 2 bases, there was a span of 11 bases. The germline V gene has CDR1 SEHNR and CDR2 FQNEAQ (reference sequence). The CDR3, as DNA: TGTGCCAGCAGCTTAGGGTTGGGGGCGCAAGAGACCCAGTACTTC. Translating it yields CASSLGLGAQETQYF.

The CDR3 nucleotides read TGTGCCATCAGTGAGCCGGGGACTAGCGGGAGGACAGAGACCCAGTACTTC. Translation: CAISEPGTSGRTETQYF. This chain connects TRBV10-3 to TRBJ2-5, with 15 bases lining up with TRBD2. Germline trimming cut 2 bases from V and 4 bases from J; bases unmatched to any gene: 5. Germline loops: CDR1 ENHRY, CDR2 SYGVKD. This CDR3 comprises 17 residues.

Only a few counts were recorded for this clone. This chain links TRBV18 with TRBJ1-1; D uncertain. Between the trimmed V and J ends, which lost 6 bases and 0 bases, there was a span of 8 bases. CDR3 length: 13 amino acids. The V gene's germline CDR1 is KGHSH and CDR2 LQKENI. The CDR3 nucleotides are TGTGCCAGCTCCCAAGAGATGAACACTGAAGCTTTCTTT. Its protein is CASSQEMNTEAFF. Supplemented by reference TRBV18 and TRBJ1-1, the full variable domain reads NAGVMQNPRHLVRRRGQEARLRCSPMKGHSHVYWYRQLPEEGLKFMVYLQKENIIDESGMPKERFSAEFPKEGPSILRIQQVVRGDSAAYFCASSQEMNTEAFFGQGTRLTVV.

The chain couples TRBV5-1 to TRBJ1-2; possibly TRBD1 for D (5 bases). V gave up 6 bases and J gave up 7 bases, with 16 bases separating them. Germline CDR1 and CDR2: SGHRS and YFSETQ. The CDR3 totals 13 residues. CDR3 sequence reads: CASKVGGLGGYTF. CDR3 nucleotides: TGCGCCAGCAAAGTTGGGGGTCTAGGTGGCTACACCTTC.

V gene TRBV19 combines with J gene TRBJ2-5, with 9 bases matching TRBD1. The CDR3 runs to 15 residues. The V segment lost 10 bases and the J segment 4 bases; nucleotides outside the gene matches: 13. The germline gives CDR1 LNHDA, CDR2 SQIVND (reference sequence). The CDR3 loop is CATNSRDRVRETQYF. For the CDR3, the DNA is TGTGCCACTAATAGCCGGGACAGGGTAAGAGAGACCCAGTACTTC.

V usage is TRBV7-2 and J usage is TRBJ2-3; 10 nucleotides agree with TRBD2. Germline loops: CDR1 SGHTA, CDR2 FQGNSA. V lost 2 bases to trimming and J lost 10 bases; unmatched junction nucleotides: 9. The CDR3 sequence is 15 residues long. CDR3 bases: TGTGCCAGCAGCTTAAGTAGCGGGGGGCCTATTGCGCAGTATTTT. It is translated as CASSLSSGGPIAQYF.

This chain links TRBV11-2 with TRBJ2-2, with a tentative D call TRBD2 (6 bases). This CDR3 spans 14 amino acids. The V gene lost 5 bases and the J gene lost 6 bases, with 13 bases spanning the gap. Per germline, CDR1 SGHAT and CDR2 FQNNGV. The CDR3 sequence: CASSQTGDSGELFF. The CDR3 bases are TGTGCCAGCAGCCAAACGGGGGACTCCGGGGAGCTGTTTTTT.